The sequence of this TCR beta chain was determined in a study of blood T cell repertoires in COVID-19. Study-wide context: Specimens from acute and convalescent COVID-19 originated in the United States, Italy and Spain. PBMCs, B-cell-depleted T cells, or T cells provided the cDNA or gDNA that made up the material.

In the original processing: Amplification of reference gene primers was used by the study to estimate nucleated cell counts. The method was immunoSEQ multiplex PCR; TCRdb's version includes in-frame clones alone and lacks a portion of them. Clone size and V and J calls were adopted from that table, with D and trimming inferred from the DNA. The sample has fewer than 450,000 clones; around 88% are singletons. This CDR3 comprises 17 residues. Germline V gene sequence: CDR1 LGHNA, CDR2 YNFKEQ. Trimming cost V 4 bases and J 3 bases; bases outside gene matches: 11. The sequencing sample was made of peripheral blood. This sequence originates from a woman aged 45 to 65 with COVID-19, enrolled during active disease. This chain uses TRBV4-2 with TRBJ2-7; 11 nucleotides align to TRBD2. CDR3 residues: CASSPMTSGTSGYEQYF. As DNA, the CDR3 is TGTGCCAGCAGCCCCATGACCTCCGGGACTAGCGGCTACGAGCAGTACTTC.